Presented here are 11 T cell receptor beta chains from one specimen sequenced in a study of CD8+CD57+ T cells in acquired aplastic anemia. The use of genomic DNA as template underpinned the TCR beta VDJ and CDR3 profiling. TCRdb processed the reads anew with MiXCR; each CDR3 protein has one entry. The sample yields roughly 200,000 distinct CDR3 sequences, about 59% seen once. The sample comprised sorted CD4+, CD8+, or CD8+CD57+ T cells (not recorded which) from PBMCs. These receptors were taken from a human donor in good health.

This chain connects TRBV7-9 to TRBJ2-3, with TRBD2 matching over 7 bases. CDR1 SEHNR and CDR2 FQNEAQ come from the germline V gene (reference sequence). V lost 2 bases and J lost 2; bases outside the gene matches: 7. This CDR3 comprises 16 residues. CDR3 in DNA: TGTGCCAGCAGCTTATGGCAAGCGGGGTACACAGATACGCAGTATTTT. This gives the protein CASSLWQAGYTDTQYF.

The chain links TRBV5-4 to TRBJ1-1; no firm D call. The CDR3 is made up of 14 amino acids. V was clipped by 2 bases and J by 5 bases, with 13 bases between them. CDR1 is SGHNT, CDR2 YYREEE, per germline (reference sequence). For the CDR3, the DNA is TGTGCCAGCAGCTTAGCGGCCCAGAGGACTGAAGCTTTCTTT. Protein: CASSLAAQRTEAFF.

A single count supports this clonotype. CDR3 in amino acids: CSWGFQPQHF. CDR3 in DNA: TGCAGTTGGGGATTTCAGCCCCAGCATTTT. The chain couples TRBV20-1 to TRBJ1-5; D gene uncertain. Germline-derived CDR1 and CDR2 are DFQATT and SNEGSKA (reference sequence). Trimming removed 8 bases from V and 6 bases from J, with 8 bases in between. There are 10 residues in the CDR3.

CDR3 region: CASSGGYNQPQHF. CDR3 nucleotide sequence: TGTGCCAGCAGCGGGGGCTACAATCAGCCCCAGCATTTT. This rearrangement joins TRBV7-9 to TRBJ1-5, with D perhaps matching TRBD1 (6 bases). The V gene lost 5 bases and the J gene lost 3 bases, with 8 bases spanning the gap. CDR1 SEHNR and CDR2 FQNEAQ come from the germline V gene (reference sequence). The CDR3 length is 13 residues.

This clonotype showed up many times. The chain recombines TRBV13 with TRBJ2-5; 8 nucleotides agree with TRBD2. J lost 3 bases, V lost 1 base, and 1 base had no gene match. CDR3 length: 14 amino acids. Germline lookup yields CDR1 PRHDT and CDR2 FYEKMQ (reference sequence). DNA for the CDR3: TGTGCCAGCAGCTTAGCGGGGGGGAAAGAGACCCAGTACTTC. It specifies CASSLAGGKETQYF. The entire variable domain, with the rest obtained from reference TRBV13 and TRBJ2-5, is as follows: AAGVIQSPRHLIKEKRETATLKCYPIPRHDTVYWYQQGPGQDPQFLISFYEKMQSDKGSIPDRFSAQQFSDYHSELNMSSLELGDSALYFCASSLAGGKETQYFGPGTRLLVL.

V and J are TRBV7-2 and TRBJ2-7, with D hard to call. The V and J ends lost 4 bases and 6 bases respectively, with 7 bases between them. Germline V lookup: CDR1 SGHTA, CDR2 FQGNSA. The CDR3 consists of 11 residues. CDR3: CASSSLSEQYF. In nucleotides, the CDR3 is TGTGCCAGCAGCTCGTTAAGCGAGCAGTACTTC.

V and J are TRBV24-1 and TRBJ2-1; the D gene is possibly TRBD2 (5 bases). The germline V gene has CDR1 KGHDR and CDR2 SFDVKD. The CDR3 has 14 residues. V was clipped by 4 bases and J by 7 bases, with 13 bases between them. CDR3 loop: CATSDSLAGNEQFF. The CDR3 region has the DNA TGTGCCACCAGTGACTCGTTGGCGGGTAATGAGCAGTTCTTC.

This chain uses TRBV5-4 with TRBJ2-7, with 16 bases lining up with TRBD2. The CDR3 runs 15 residues. The germline gives CDR1 SGHNT, CDR2 YYREEE (reference sequence). The V gene end was trimmed by 4 bases and the J gene end by 6 bases; junction bases not matched to a gene: 4. The CDR3 loop reads CASSPGTSGGVEQYF. The CDR3 DNA follows: TGTGCCAGCAGCCCAGGGACTAGCGGGGGGGTCGAGCAGTACTTC. The variable domain in full, completed from reference TRBV5-4 and TRBJ2-7, reads ETGVTQSPTHLIKTRGQQVTLRCSSQSGHNTVSWYQQALGQGPQFIFQYYREEENGRGNFPPRFSGLQFPNYSSELNVNALELDDSALYLCASSPGTSGGVEQYFGPGTRLTVT.

The chain couples TRBV29-1 to TRBJ2-1; 8 nucleotides match TRBD2. The CDR3 runs 12 residues. In germline, CDR1 is SQVTM, CDR2 ANQGSEA. The ends lost 3 bases at V and 6 bases at J; junction bases unmatched: 1. The CDR3 DNA follows: TGCAGCGTTGATGCGGGGGGCAATGAGCAGTTCTTC. Translation gives CSVDAGGNEQFF.

The chain is built from TRBV10-1 and TRBJ2-7; possibly TRBD1 for D (6 bases). Germline CDR1 is WNHNN and CDR2 is SYGVQD (reference sequence). Trimming cost V 6 bases and J 5 bases, with 11 bases left between them. The CDR3 is made up of 12 amino acids. CDR3 residues: CASRQGPHEQYF. The CDR3 region has the DNA TGCGCCAGCAGACAGGGCCCCCACGAGCAGTACTTC.

J is TRBJ2-1 and V is TRBV7-8, with TRBD2 matching over 8 bases. Trimming took 3 bases from V and 5 from J; bases not matched to a gene: 9. The CDR3 length is 16 residues. Per the germline V gene, CDR1 is SGHVS and CDR2 is FQNEAQ. The CDR3 here is CASSLPSGRVDNEQFF. The DNA of the CDR3 is TGTGCCAGCAGCTTGCCCAGCGGGAGAGTCGACAATGAGCAGTTCTTC.